Listed below are T cell receptor beta chains from one sample, sequenced in a study of OX40 agonist ivuxolimab in advanced cancers. Produced via immunoSEQ multiplex PCR; TCRdb's table is partial and in-frame only. In the table there are fewer than 20,000 clones, more than 75% of which are singletons. This material consisted of CD4+ or CD8+ T cells sorted from blood, taken in a trial of the OX40 agonist ivuxolimab. The receptors derive from an adult with an advanced solid tumor such as melanoma, head and neck, liver or kidney cancer. Each CDR3 is given without its conserved first and last residue.

CDR3 protein	J gene	V gene
ASGPLGYTGELF	TRBJ2-2	TRBV27
ASTVGSGETQY	TRBJ2-5	TRBV7-6
ASSSPEPEQGDYNSPLH	TRBJ1-6	TRBV5-6
ASSLDTGEFTEAF	TRBJ1-1	TRBV5-5
ASSLLGRGIVEPQH	TRBJ1-5	TRBV19
ASSESQGWGNIQY	TRBJ2-4	TRBV2
ASSETRTSGRGTDTQY	TRBJ2-3	TRBV25-1
ASSQEGAANEQF	TRBJ2-1	TRBV4-2
ASGLGRVAF	TRBJ1-1	TRBV12-5
ASSLAGTFTYEQY	TRBJ2-7	TRBV5-1
ASSPQSGGSGNTIY	TRBJ1-3	TRBV18
ASKGTKNIQY	TRBJ2-4	TRBV25-1
ASSLYMNTEAF	TRBJ1-1	TRBV7-2
ASSLRTTTDTQY	TRBJ2-3	TRBV7-2
ASSHRSASWTGGAEQY	TRBJ2-7	TRBV19
ASSLTDYEQY	TRBJ2-7	TRBV7-2
ASSPLSTSSNEQF	TRBJ2-1	TRBV5-1
ATSKIGRGYT	TRBJ1-2	TRBV15
ASSPQDRGTEAF	TRBJ1-1	TRBV28
ASSSEAGGGPEQY	TRBJ2-7	TRBV28
ASSQDGGGLETQY	TRBJ2-5	TRBV7-9
ASSLAGGSGYNEQF	TRBJ2-1	TRBV5-1
ASSDGPREQY	TRBJ2-7	TRBV6-1
ASSLDRTGELF	TRBJ2-2	TRBV28
ASSVGPGARTDTQY	TRBJ2-3	TRBV9
ASSQASGVYEQY	TRBJ2-7	TRBV4-1
ASARAGRTGELF	TRBJ2-2	TRBV11-2
ASSLDFTGELF	TRBJ2-2	TRBV11-3
ASSPISGEKGTQY	TRBJ2-3	TRBV27
ASSVAKTEAF	TRBJ1-1	TRBV2
ASSPTGLAVIDTQY	TRBJ2-3	TRBV9
ASSQEPAGGTDTQY	TRBJ2-3	TRBV4-1
ASSIDHISTDTQY	TRBJ2-3	TRBV19
ASSEMARSLNEQF	TRBJ2-1	TRBV6-1
ASKGQGEQPQH	TRBJ1-5	TRBV19
ATLTTLGGYT	TRBJ1-2	TRBV28
ASSLGSAYGYT	TRBJ1-2	TRBV5-6
ASSSGLAGGDNEQF	TRBJ2-1	TRBV11-2
ASSSPAGAEWPEAF	TRBJ1-1	TRBV27
ASSARTGRTEAF	TRBJ1-1	TRBV10-1
ASSLKENSPLH	TRBJ1-6	TRBV5-1
ASTHGGGLQQGGYT	TRBJ1-2	TRBV28
ATEDSHSNQPQH	TRBJ1-5	TRBV19
ASSSPNGPPYEQY	TRBJ2-7	TRBV7-9
ASSLESSYANTGELF	TRBJ2-2	TRBV5-4
ASSMGNGETQY	TRBJ2-5	TRBV19
AWIRQGEYNEQF	TRBJ2-1	TRBV30
ASRGTGRNQPQH	TRBJ1-5	TRBV5-1
SVGGGGLYGYT	TRBJ1-2	TRBV29-1
ASSAGTTQETQY	TRBJ2-5	TRBV9
ASSSSHLSGNTIY	TRBJ1-3	TRBV27
ASSAGLGTQETQY	TRBJ2-5	TRBV11-2
ASSDTSDTQY	TRBJ2-3	TRBV4-2
SASVGDTQY	TRBJ2-3	TRBV20-1
ASSPPGKGIEAF	TRBJ1-1	TRBV7-9